Listed here are 18 T cell receptor beta chains from one sample, sequenced in a study of blood T cell repertoires in COVID-19. The table came from immunoSEQ multiplex PCR; TCRdb's copy has only in-frame clones and leaves some out. The sample holds approximately 200,000 clones, approximately 87% seen once. What was sequenced was peripheral blood. The receptors stem from a man aged 55 to 69 who had recovered from COVID-19.

The J gene is TRBJ2-3, the V gene TRBV11-3; 12 bases align to TRBD2. Trimming cost V 5 bases and J 0 bases; bases outside gene matches: 3. Germline V lookup: CDR1 SGHNT, CDR2 YENEEA. CDR3 length equals 16 residues. The CDR3 region has the DNA TGTGCCAGCAGCCGGACTAGCGGGACTAGCACAGATACGCAGTATTTT. Protein: CASSRTSGTSTDTQYF.

The chain recombines TRBV29-1 with TRBJ1-1; 7 nucleotides match TRBD1. Germline CDR1 is SQVTM and CDR2 is ANQGSEA. The CDR3 contains 12 residues. V lost 6 bases to trimming and J lost 10 bases; unmatched junction nucleotides: 11. The CDR3 region is CSVAGQAQGAFF. DNA for the CDR3: TGCAGCGTCGCAGGACAGGCGCAGGGAGCTTTCTTT.

The chain couples TRBV4-2 to TRBJ2-1; no firm D call. V lost 3 bases, J lost 2 bases, and 5 bases lay in between. This CDR3 has 13 residues. CDR1 is LGHNA, CDR2 YNFKEQ, per germline. The CDR3: CASSQSAYNEQFF. The DNA of the CDR3 is TGTGCCAGCAGCCAGTCAGCCTACAATGAGCAGTTCTTC.

CDR3 nucleotide sequence: TGTGCCAGCAGCACAGGAATAGCGGGGGGGAAGCCAGATACGCAGTATTTT. Translating gives CASSTGIAGGKPDTQYF. This chain joins TRBV13 and TRBJ2-3; TRBD2 aligns across 11 bases. CDR1 is PRHDT, CDR2 FYEKMQ, per germline (reference sequence). V shed 5 bases and J 4 bases; nucleotides not matched to a gene: 11. The CDR3 contains 17 residues.

The V gene is TRBV14, the J gene TRBJ2-1, with 8 bases matching TRBD2. Germline CDR1 SGHDN, CDR2 FVKESK. V lost 5 bases and J lost 5; bases outside the gene matches: 8. This CDR3 is 15 amino acids long. CDR3 residues: CASSSTSGGHNEQFF. DNA of the CDR3: TGTGCCAGCAGCTCAACTAGCGGAGGGCACAATGAGCAGTTCTTC.

V and J are TRBV18 and TRBJ1-1; TRBD1 matches 10 bases. The junction had 3 bases not matched to a gene; V was cut back by 3 bases and J by 5 bases. Germline V CDR1 and CDR2: KGHSH, LQKENI. The CDR3 runs 14 residues. The CDR3 region has the DNA TGTGCCAGCTCACCCGGGACAGGGGTTACTGAAGCTTTCTTT. The encoded protein is CASSPGTGVTEAFF.

This sequence joins TRBV5-6 and TRBJ2-7; 7 nucleotides align to TRBD1. V lost 1 base, J lost 4 bases, and 11 bases stayed unmatched. Germline assignment: CDR1 SGHDT and CDR2 YYEEEE. This CDR3 spans 16 amino acids. CDR3 protein: CASSLYGDRNQYEQYF. The CDR3 nucleotides are TGTGCCAGCAGCTTGTATGGGGACAGAAATCAATACGAGCAGTACTTC.

The CDR3 DNA reads TGTGCCTGGATTATAATTGACACTGAAGCTTTCTTT. It yields the protein CAWIIIDTEAFF. The chain recombines TRBV30 with TRBJ1-1; D remains ambiguous. CDR1 is GTSNPN, CDR2 SVGIG, per germline (reference sequence). With 4 bases removed from V and 3 bases from J, the gap between germline ends came to 9 bases. This CDR3 has 12 residues. Based on the CDR3 plus reference TRBV30 and TRBJ1-1, the full variable domain is SQTIHQWPATLVQPVGSPLSLECTVEGTSNPNLYWYRQAAGRGLQLLFYSVGIGQISSEVPQNLSASRPQDRQFILSSKKLLLSDSGFYLCAWIIIDTEAFFGQGTRLTVV.

J is TRBJ1-1 and V is TRBV5-4; D call uncertain. Per germline, CDR1 SGHNT and CDR2 YYREEE (reference sequence). V lost 2 bases and J 2 bases, leaving 10 bases between the germline ends. This CDR3 is 14 amino acids long. This chain's CDR3 is CASSFAGVNTEAFF. The CDR3 DNA reads TGTGCCAGCAGCTTCGCGGGCGTAAACACTGAAGCTTTCTTT.

This clone was seen more than once but under ten times. CDR3 DNA: TGTGCCAGCAGCCTACGACAGAACTACGAGCAGTACTTC. Translated: CASSLRQNYEQYF. The V and J genes are TRBV2 and TRBJ2-7, with TRBD1 as a possible D gene (5 bases). V lost 6 bases and J 3 bases, leaving 12 bases between the germline ends. This CDR3 region has 13 residues. Germline V gene sequence: CDR1 SNHLY, CDR2 FYNNEI.

This rearrangement joins TRBV6-5 to TRBJ2-7; TRBD2 agrees at 9 bases. Germline trimming cut 5 bases from V and 0 bases from J; bases unmatched to any gene: 5. The CDR3 is 15 amino acids. Germline assignment: CDR1 MNHEY and CDR2 SVGAGI. CDR3 region: CASSRTSAGSYEQYF. CDR3 sequence (DNA): TGTGCCAGCAGTCGGACTAGCGCCGGCTCCTACGAGCAGTACTTC.

The chain is built from TRBV4-1 and TRBJ2-1; 12 bases agree with TRBD2. The CDR3 loop spans 15 amino acids. Germline V gene data show CDR1 as MGHRA and CDR2 as YSYEKL. The J segment lost 4 bases and the V segment lost 3 bases, leaving 1 base of the junction unmatched. CDR3 residues: CASSQGTSGYNEQFF. The CDR3 nucleotides read TGCGCCAGCAGCCAGGGGACTAGCGGGTACAATGAGCAGTTCTTC.

The chain couples TRBV5-1 to TRBJ2-1; D is unclear. The CDR3 loop spans 14 amino acids. V lost 4 bases to trimming and J lost 4 bases, with 12 bases between them. Germline V lookup: CDR1 SGHRS, CDR2 YFSETQ. The CDR3 DNA sequence: TGCGCCAGCAGCACACCCAACCCGTACAATGAGCAGTTCTTC. Translated, it gives CASSTPNPYNEQFF. The full variable domain, completed using reference TRBV5-1 and TRBJ2-1, is KAGVTQTPRYLIKTRGQQVTLSCSPISGHRSVSWYQQTPGQGLQFLFEYFSETQRNKGNFPGRFSGRQFSNSRSEMNVSTLELGDSALYLCASSTPNPYNEQFFGPGTRLTVL.

The chain is built from TRBV3-1 (or the pseudogene TRBV3-2) and TRBJ2-7; D might be TRBD2 (5 bases). The CDR3 is made up of 14 amino acids. Germline-derived CDR1 and CDR2 are LGHDT and YNNKEL (reference sequence). The ends were cut back, 5 bases at V and 0 bases at J, with 11 bases in the middle. CDR3 loop: CASSMTGSSYEQYF. The CDR3 DNA sequence: TGTGCCAGCAGCATGACGGGAAGCTCCTACGAGCAGTACTTC.

The chain carries TRBV7-2 and TRBJ1-2, with TRBD1 matching 12 bases. From germline, CDR1 is SGHTA and CDR2 FQGNSA. Trimming cost V 1 base and J 6 bases; bases outside gene matches: 9. The CDR3 runs to 17 residues. The CDR3 spells CASSLDGTGGAINGYTF. The CDR3 region has the DNA TGTGCCAGCAGCTTAGACGGGACAGGGGGCGCGATTAATGGCTACACCTTC.

V gene TRBV7-9 combines with J gene TRBJ2-1; perhaps TRBD1 as D (5 bases). Per the germline V gene, CDR1 is SEHNR and CDR2 is FQNEAQ (reference sequence). Trimming stripped 3 bases from V and 2 bases from J, with 8 bases between. CDR3 length equals 14 residues. CDR3 nucleotide sequence: TGTGCCAGCAGCTTCGTCAGGGCCTACAATGAGCAGTTCTTC. Its protein is CASSFVRAYNEQFF.

This sequence joins TRBV4-1 and TRBJ1-5; D is undetermined. The CDR3 loop spans 15 amino acids. The V end lost 1 base, the J end lost 3 bases, and 10 bases lay between the germline ends. In germline, CDR1 is MGHRA, CDR2 YSYEKL. This CDR3 is CASSQGEYTNQPQHF. DNA of the CDR3: TGCGCCAGCAGCCAAGGAGAGTATACCAATCAGCCCCAGCATTTT.

The V call is TRBV11-2, the J call TRBJ2-1; TRBD2 matches at 13 bases. J gave up 0 bases and V 5 bases, and 4 bases lay outside the gene matches. Per the germline V gene, CDR1 is SGHAT and CDR2 is FQNNGV. This CDR3 has 17 amino acids. The CDR3 DNA follows: TGTGCCAGCAGCACCCGGACTAGCGGGAGCTCCTACAATGAGCAGTTCTTC. As protein: CASSTRTSGSSYNEQFF.